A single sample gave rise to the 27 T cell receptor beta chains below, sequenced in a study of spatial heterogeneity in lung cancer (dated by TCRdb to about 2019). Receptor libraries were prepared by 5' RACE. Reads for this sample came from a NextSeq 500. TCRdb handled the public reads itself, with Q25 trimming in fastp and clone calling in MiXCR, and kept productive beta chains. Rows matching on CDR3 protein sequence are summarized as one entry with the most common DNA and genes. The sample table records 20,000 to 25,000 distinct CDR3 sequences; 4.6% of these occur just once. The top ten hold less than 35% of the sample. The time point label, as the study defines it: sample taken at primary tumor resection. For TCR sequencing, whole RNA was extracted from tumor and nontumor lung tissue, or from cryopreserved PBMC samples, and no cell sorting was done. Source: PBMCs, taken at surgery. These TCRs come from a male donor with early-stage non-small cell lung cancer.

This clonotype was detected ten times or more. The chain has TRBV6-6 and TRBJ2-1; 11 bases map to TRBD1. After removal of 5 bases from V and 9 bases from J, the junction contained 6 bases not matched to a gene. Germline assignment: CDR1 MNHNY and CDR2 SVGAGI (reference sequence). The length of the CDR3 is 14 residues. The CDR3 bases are TGTGCCAGCAGTCCCGGGACAGGGGGTCGTGAGCAGTTCTTC. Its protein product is CASSPGTGGREQFF.

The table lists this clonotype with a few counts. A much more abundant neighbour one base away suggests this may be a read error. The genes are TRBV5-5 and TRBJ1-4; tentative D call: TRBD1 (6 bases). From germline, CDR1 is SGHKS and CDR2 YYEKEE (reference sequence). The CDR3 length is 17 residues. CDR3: CVSSLRQGSATNEKLFF. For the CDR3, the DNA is TGTGTCAGCAGCTTGAGGCAGGGGTCTGCAACTAATGAAAAACTGTTTTTT.

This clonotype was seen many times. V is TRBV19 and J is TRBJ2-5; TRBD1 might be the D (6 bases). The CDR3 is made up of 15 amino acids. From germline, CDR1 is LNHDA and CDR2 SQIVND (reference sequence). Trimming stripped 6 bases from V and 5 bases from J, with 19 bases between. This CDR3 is CASSRGDLQGETQYF. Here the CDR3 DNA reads TGTGCCAGTAGCCGGGGCGATCTCCAGGGGGAGACCCAGTACTTC.

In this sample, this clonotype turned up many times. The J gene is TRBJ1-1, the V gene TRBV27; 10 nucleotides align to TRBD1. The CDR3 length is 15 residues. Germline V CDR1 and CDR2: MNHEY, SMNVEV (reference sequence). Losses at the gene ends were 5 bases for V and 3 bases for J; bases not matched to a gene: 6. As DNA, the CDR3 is TGTGCCAGCAGTCACGGACAGGGGGGCGACACTGAAGCTTTCTTT. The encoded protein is CASSHGQGGDTEAFF.

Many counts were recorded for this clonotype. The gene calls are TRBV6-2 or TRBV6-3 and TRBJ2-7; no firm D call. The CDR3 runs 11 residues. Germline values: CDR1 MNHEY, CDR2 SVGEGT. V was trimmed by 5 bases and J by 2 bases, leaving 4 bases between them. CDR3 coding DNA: TGTGCCAGCAGTCCCGCCTACGAGCAGTACTTC. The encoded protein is CASSPAYEQYF.

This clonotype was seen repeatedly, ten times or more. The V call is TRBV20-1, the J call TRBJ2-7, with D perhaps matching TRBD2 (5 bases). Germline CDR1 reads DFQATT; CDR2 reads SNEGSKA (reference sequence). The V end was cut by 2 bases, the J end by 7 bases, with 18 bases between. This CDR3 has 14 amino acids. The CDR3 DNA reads TGCAGTGCTAGATACGGGGTAGGATTGGGAGAGCAGTACTTC. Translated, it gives CSARYGVGLGEQYF.

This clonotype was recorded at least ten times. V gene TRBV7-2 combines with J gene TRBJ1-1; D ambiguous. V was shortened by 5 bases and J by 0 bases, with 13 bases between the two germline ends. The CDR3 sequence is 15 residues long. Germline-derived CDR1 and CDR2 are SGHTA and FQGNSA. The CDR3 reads CASSPSRLLNTEAFF. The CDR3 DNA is TGTGCCAGCAGCCCCTCACGGTTACTGAACACTGAAGCTTTCTTT.

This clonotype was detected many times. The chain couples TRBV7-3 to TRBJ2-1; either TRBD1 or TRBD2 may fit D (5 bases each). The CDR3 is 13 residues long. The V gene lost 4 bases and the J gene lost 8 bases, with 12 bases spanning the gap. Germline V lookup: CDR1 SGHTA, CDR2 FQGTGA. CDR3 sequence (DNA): TGTGCCAGCAGCTCCACGGGGCTCCATGAGCAGTTCTTC. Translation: CASSSTGLHEQFF. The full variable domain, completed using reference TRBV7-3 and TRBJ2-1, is GAGVSQTPSNKVTEKGKYVELRCDPISGHTALYWYRQSLGQGPEFLIYFQGTGAADDSGLPNDRFFAVRPEGSVSTLKIQRTERGDSAVYLCASSSTGLHEQFFGPGTRLTVL.

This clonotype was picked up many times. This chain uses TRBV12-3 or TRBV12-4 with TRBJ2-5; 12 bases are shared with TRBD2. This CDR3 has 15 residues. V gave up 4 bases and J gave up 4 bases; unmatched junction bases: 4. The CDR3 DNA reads TGTGCCAGCAGTTCACTAGCGGGGGGTGGAGAGACCCAGTACTTC. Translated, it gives CASSSLAGGGETQYF.

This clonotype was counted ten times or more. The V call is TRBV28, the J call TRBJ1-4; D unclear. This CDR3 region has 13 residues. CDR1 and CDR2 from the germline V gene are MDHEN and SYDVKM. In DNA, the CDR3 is TGTGTCGTCCGAAGTGGAACTAATGAAAAACTGTTTTTT. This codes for CVVRSGTNEKLFF.

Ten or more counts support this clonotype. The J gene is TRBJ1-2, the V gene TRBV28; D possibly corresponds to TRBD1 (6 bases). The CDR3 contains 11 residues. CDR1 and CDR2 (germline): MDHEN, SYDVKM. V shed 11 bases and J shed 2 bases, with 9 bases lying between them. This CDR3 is CAVQGNYGYTF. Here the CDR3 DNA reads TGTGCCGTCCAGGGGAACTATGGCTACACCTTC.

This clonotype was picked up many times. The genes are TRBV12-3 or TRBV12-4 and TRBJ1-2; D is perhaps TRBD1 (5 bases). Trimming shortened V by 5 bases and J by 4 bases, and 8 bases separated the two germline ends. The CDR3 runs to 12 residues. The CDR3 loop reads CASSTDSYGYTF. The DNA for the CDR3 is TGTGCCAGCAGTACAGACAGCTATGGCTACACCTTC.

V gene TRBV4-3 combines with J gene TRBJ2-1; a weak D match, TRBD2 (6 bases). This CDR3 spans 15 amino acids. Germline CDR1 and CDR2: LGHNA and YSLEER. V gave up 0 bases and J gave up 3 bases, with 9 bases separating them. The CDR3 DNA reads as TGCGCCAGCAGCCAAGAGGGGACTGTCTACAATGAGCAGTTCTTC. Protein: CASSQEGTVYNEQFF.

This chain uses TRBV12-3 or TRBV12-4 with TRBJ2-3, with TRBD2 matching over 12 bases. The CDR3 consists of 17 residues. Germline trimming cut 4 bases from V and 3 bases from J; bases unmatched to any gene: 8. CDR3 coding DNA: TGTGCCAGCAGTTCGACTACTAGCGGGGGGCCGACAGATACGCAGTATTTT. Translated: CASSSTTSGGPTDTQYF.

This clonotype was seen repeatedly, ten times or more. The CDR3, as DNA: TGTGCCAGTAGCGCGGGGTACTTATCCTACAATGAGCAGTTCTTC. Translated, it gives CASSAGYLSYNEQFF. The rearrangement joins TRBV19 to TRBJ2-1; D is perhaps TRBD2 (6 bases). This CDR3 has 15 amino acids. V lost 6 bases, J lost 1 base, and 13 bases lay in between. Germline CDR1 LNHDA, CDR2 SQIVND (reference sequence).

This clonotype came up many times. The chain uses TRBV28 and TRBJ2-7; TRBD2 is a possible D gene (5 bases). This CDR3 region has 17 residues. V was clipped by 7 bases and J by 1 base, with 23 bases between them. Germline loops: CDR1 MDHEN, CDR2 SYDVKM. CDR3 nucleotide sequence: TGTGCCAGCACCCCCCCCGGCGGGTCCCCCCTTTCCTACGAGCAGTACTTC. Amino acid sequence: CASTPPGGSPLSYEQYF.

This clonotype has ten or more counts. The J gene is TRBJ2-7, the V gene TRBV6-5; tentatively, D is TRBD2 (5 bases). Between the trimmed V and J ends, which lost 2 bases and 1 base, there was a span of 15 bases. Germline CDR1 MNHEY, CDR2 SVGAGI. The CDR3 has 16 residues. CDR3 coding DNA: TGTGCCAGCAGTTACGAGGGCAGTCGTTTGTCCTACGAGCAGTACTTC. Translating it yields CASSYEGSRLSYEQYF.

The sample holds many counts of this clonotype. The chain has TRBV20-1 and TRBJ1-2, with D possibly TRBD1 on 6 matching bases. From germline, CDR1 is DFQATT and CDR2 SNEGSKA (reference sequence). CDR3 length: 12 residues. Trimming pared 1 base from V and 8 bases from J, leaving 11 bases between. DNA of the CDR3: TGCAGTGCTAGAGTTCGGGGGCGAGGCTACACCTTC. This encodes CSARVRGRGYTF.

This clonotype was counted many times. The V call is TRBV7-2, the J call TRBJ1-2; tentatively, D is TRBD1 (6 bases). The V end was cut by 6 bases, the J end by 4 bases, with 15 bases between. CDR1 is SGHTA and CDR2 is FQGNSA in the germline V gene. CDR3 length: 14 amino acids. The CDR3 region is CASSLQQGTYGYTF. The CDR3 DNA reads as TGTGCCAGCAGTCTTCAGCAGGGGACCTATGGCTACACCTTC.

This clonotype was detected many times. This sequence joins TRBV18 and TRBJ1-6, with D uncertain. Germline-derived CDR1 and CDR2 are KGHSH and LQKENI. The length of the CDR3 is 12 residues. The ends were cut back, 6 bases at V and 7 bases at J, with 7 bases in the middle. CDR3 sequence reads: CASSRENSPLHF. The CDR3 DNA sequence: TGTGCCAGCTCGCGGGAAAATTCACCCCTCCACTTT.

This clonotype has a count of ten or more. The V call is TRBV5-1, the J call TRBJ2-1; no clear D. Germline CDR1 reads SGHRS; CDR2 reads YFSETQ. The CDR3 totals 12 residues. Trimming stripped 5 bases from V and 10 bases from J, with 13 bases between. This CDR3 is CASSPNTEEQFF. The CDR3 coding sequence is TGCGCCAGCAGTCCGAACACGGAGGAGCAGTTCTTC.

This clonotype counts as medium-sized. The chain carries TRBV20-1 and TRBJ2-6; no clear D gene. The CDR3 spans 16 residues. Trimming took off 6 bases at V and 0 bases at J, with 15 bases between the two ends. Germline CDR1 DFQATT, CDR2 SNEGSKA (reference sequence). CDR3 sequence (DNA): TGCAGTGCCGTCGGACGGACCGCCTCTGGGGCCAACGTCCTGACTTTC. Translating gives CSAVGRTASGANVLTF.

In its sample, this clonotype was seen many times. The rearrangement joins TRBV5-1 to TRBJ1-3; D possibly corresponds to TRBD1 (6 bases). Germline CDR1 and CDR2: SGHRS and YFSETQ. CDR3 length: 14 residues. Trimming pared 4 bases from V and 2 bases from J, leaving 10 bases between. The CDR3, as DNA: TGCGCCAGCAGCCAAGGGGGGGCTGGAAACACCATATATTTT. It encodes CASSQGGAGNTIYF.

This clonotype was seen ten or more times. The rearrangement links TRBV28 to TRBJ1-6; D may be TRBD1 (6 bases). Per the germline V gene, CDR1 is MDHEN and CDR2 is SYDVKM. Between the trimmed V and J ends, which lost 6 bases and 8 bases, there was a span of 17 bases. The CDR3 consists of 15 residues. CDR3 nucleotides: TGTGCCAGCAGCACTCCGGGACACGGAGATTCACCCCTCCACTTT. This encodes CASSTPGHGDSPLHF.

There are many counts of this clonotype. DNA for the CDR3: TGCGCCAGCAGCCAAGATATCGCGGGAGGGAGGGATACGCAGTATTTT. Its protein product is CASSQDIAGGRDTQYF. The V gene is TRBV4-3, the J gene TRBJ2-3; 9 nucleotides agree with TRBD2. The CDR3 spans 16 residues. The ends lost 0 bases at V and 6 bases at J; junction bases unmatched: 7. CDR1 is LGHNA and CDR2 is YSLEER in the germline V gene.

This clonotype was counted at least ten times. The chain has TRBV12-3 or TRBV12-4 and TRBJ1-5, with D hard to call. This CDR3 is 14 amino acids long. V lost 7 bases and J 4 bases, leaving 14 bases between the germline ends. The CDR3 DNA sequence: TGTGCCAGCAATTCCCCGGCAGAAAATCAGCCCCAGCATTTT. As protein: CASNSPAENQPQHF.

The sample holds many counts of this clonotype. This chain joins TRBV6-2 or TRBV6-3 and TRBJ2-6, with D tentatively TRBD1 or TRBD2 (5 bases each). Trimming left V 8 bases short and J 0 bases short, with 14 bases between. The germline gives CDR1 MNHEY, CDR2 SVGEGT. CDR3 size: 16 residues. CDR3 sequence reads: CASCPPGGSGANVLTF. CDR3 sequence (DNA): TGTGCCAGCTGTCCACCTGGGGGCTCTGGGGCCAACGTCCTGACTTTC.